These 9 T cell receptor beta chains were all obtained from the same sample, sequenced in a study of blood T cell repertoires in COVID-19 (TCRdb year 2020). Libraries were built with the immunoSEQ multiplex PCR assay. This immuneACCESS table, as held by TCRdb, lists in-frame sequences with V and J called but not all clones. Of the missing ones, under half trace to an unresolved V gene in checked studies; the others have no known cause. The sample table records roughly 310,000 clones; around 87% of these occur just once. The top ten hold about 3.9% of the sample. Specimen: peripheral blood. All receptors derive from a woman aged 45 to 65 with active or convalescent COVID-19.

This clone was found once. The chain is built from TRBV7-6 and TRBJ1-5; TRBD1 agrees at 11 bases. This CDR3 has 17 residues. CDR1 SGHVS and CDR2 FNYEAQ come from the germline V gene. V trimming: 1 base; J trimming: 2 bases; junction bases outside the gene matches: 4. The CDR3 nucleotides are TGTGCCAGCAGCTTAGGGACAGGGGGCCAAGGCAATCAGCCCCAGCATTTT. It codes for CASSLGTGGQGNQPQHF. Full variable domain (remainder filled in from reference TRBV7-6 and TRBJ1-5): GAGVSQSPRYKVTKRGQDVALRCDPISGHVSLYWYRQALGQGPEFLTYFNYEAQQDKSGLPNDRFSAERPEGSISTLTIQRTEQRDSAMYRCASSLGTGGQGNQPQHFGDGTRLSIL.

Here the CDR3 reads CASSPPITGFTGELFF. In DNA, the CDR3 is TGTGCCAGCAGCCCACCGATCACAGGGTTCACCGGGGAGCTGTTTTTT. The chain carries TRBV28 and TRBJ2-2; TRBD1 might be the D (6 bases). Trimming left V 6 bases short and J 4 bases short, with 18 bases between. CDR1 and CDR2 (germline): MDHEN, SYDVKM. This CDR3 has 16 amino acids.

This chain joins TRBV7-2 and TRBJ2-5, with a tentative D call TRBD1 (6 bases). V lost 2 bases and J 5 bases, leaving 12 bases between the germline ends. The CDR3 runs 14 residues. Germline V CDR1 and CDR2: SGHTA, FQGNSA. This CDR3 reads CASSLFGQGETQYF. For the CDR3, the DNA is TGTGCCAGCAGCTTATTCGGCCAGGGGGAGACCCAGTACTTC.

This clone has only a few counts. This chain links TRBV5-1 with TRBJ2-3; 8 bases map to TRBD2. The ends lost 2 bases at V and 5 bases at J; junction bases unmatched: 13. Germline loops: CDR1 SGHRS, CDR2 YFSETQ. The CDR3 runs to 17 residues. The CDR3, as DNA: TGCGCCAGCAGCTTCCTTCAACTAGCGGAGTTGGGAGATACGCAGTATTTT. Protein sequence: CASSFLQLAELGDTQYF.

This clone has just one count. V usage is TRBV6-5 and J usage is TRBJ2-7, with TRBD2 matching over 9 bases. The J segment lost 1 base and the V segment lost 2 bases, leaving 6 bases of the junction unmatched. The length of the CDR3 is 16 residues. Germline CDR1 MNHEY, CDR2 SVGAGI. The chain's CDR3 is CASSYSSGRRSYEQYF. The CDR3 DNA reads as TGTGCCAGCAGTTACAGCAGCGGGAGGAGGTCCTACGAGCAGTACTTC.

The count of this clone is one. The chain is built from TRBV6-2 or TRBV6-3 and TRBJ1-1, with D hard to call. Trimming cost V 0 bases and J 0 bases, with 8 bases left between them. Germline V gene sequence: CDR1 MNHEY, CDR2 SVGEGT. The CDR3 has 15 amino acids. The CDR3 sequence: CASSYSARMNTEAFF. CDR3 DNA: TGTGCCAGCAGTTACTCCGCCAGGATGAACACTGAAGCTTTCTTT.

CDR3 sequence reads: CASSALTGASTEAFF. CDR3 sequence (DNA): TGTGCCAGCAGTGCTCTGACAGGGGCAAGCACTGAAGCTTTCTTT. This chain connects TRBV27 to TRBJ1-1; 8 bases fit TRBD1. Germline trimming cut 5 bases from V and 4 bases from J; bases unmatched to any gene: 9. This CDR3 spans 15 amino acids. In germline, CDR1 is MNHEY, CDR2 SMNVEV (reference sequence).

The chain is built from TRBV28 and TRBJ1-2; weak D call: TRBD1 (5 bases). CDR3 length: 13 amino acids. Germline V gives CDR1 MDHEN, CDR2 SYDVKM. Trimming left V 5 bases short and J 8 bases short, with 15 bases between. The CDR3 region has the DNA TGTGCCAGCAGTCTCAGGGCCAGTCACGGCTACACCTTC. Translation: CASSLRASHGYTF.

This chain connects TRBV19 to TRBJ1-2, with 9 nucleotides matching TRBD1. The V and J ends lost 6 bases and 4 bases, in that order; junction bases with no gene match: 6. The germline V gene has CDR1 LNHDA and CDR2 SQIVND (reference sequence). The CDR3 is 14 amino acids. The DNA for the CDR3 is TGTGCCAGTAGCCCGGGACAGGGATCCTATGGCTACACCTTC. Its translation: CASSPGQGSYGYTF.